This passage covers 29 T cell receptor beta chains from one sample sequenced in a study of beta chain features in type 1 diabetes. The whole isolated RNA underwent reverse transcription, so sequencing captured expressed TCRB transcripts. Here immunoSEQ multiplex PCR was the method, and the copy in TCRdb shows in-frame clones only, minus some. There are hundreds of thousands of clones in the sample; about a sixth occur only once, and 0.023% lies in the top ten. Sequences were obtained from naive CD4+ T cells from blood. All receptors come from a woman aged 18 to 35 in good health.

This clone was seen a few times. The chain couples TRBV14 to TRBJ1-1; D call uncertain. V was clipped by 1 base and J by 3 bases, with 6 bases between them. Germline V gene lookup returns CDR1 SGHDN and CDR2 FVKESK. There are 13 residues in the CDR3. CDR3 in DNA: TGTGCCAGCAGCCAAGTGGACCACACTGAAGCTTTCTTT. Protein product: CASSQVDHTEAFF.

This clone has just a few counts. The chain uses TRBV18 and TRBJ1-3, with D hard to call. Germline V gene lookup returns CDR1 KGHSH and CDR2 LQKENI. Trimming shortened V by 2 bases and J by 4 bases, and 9 bases separated the two germline ends. The CDR3 spans 14 residues. CDR3 protein: CASSPEAGGNTIYF. In nucleotides, the CDR3 is TGTGCCAGCTCACCAGAGGCAGGCGGAAACACCATATATTTT.

This clone appeared a few times. This CDR3 is CASSTSAGGLTDTQYF. In DNA form, the CDR3 reads TGCGCCAGCAGCACATCAGCGGGAGGGCTGACAGATACGCAGTATTTT. This sequence joins TRBV5-1 and TRBJ2-3; 10 nucleotides match TRBD2. Trimming took 4 bases from V and 3 from J; bases not matched to a gene: 8. The CDR3 spans 16 residues. Germline V gives CDR1 SGHRS, CDR2 YFSETQ.

V usage is TRBV7-9 and J usage is TRBJ2-5; 9 nucleotides line up with TRBD2. Per the germline V gene, CDR1 is SEHNR and CDR2 is FQNEAQ (reference sequence). With V trimmed by 7 bases and J by 1 base, 13 bases remained unmatched. This CDR3 has 17 residues. CDR3 sequence reads: CASIPLAGVGPQETQYF. The CDR3 nucleotides are TGTGCCAGCATCCCCTTAGCGGGAGTAGGCCCCCAAGAGACCCAGTACTTC.

There are a few counts of this clone. The gene calls are TRBV7-9 and TRBJ2-2; 7 nucleotides align to TRBD1. The CDR3 is made up of 16 amino acids. Germline CDR1 reads SEHNR; CDR2 reads FQNEAQ (reference sequence). J lost 6 bases, V lost 5 bases, and 12 bases had no gene match. The CDR3 spells CASSPQDRSGAGELFF. CDR3 in DNA: TGTGCCAGCAGCCCACAGGACAGGTCTGGCGCCGGGGAGCTGTTTTTT.

Comment on this clone: The sample has other DNA sequences that encode this CDR3 too. The chain joins TRBV28 to TRBJ2-7; possibly TRBD1 for D (5 bases). The CDR3 length is 14 residues. Germline V gene sequence: CDR1 MDHEN, CDR2 SYDVKM. V was shortened by 2 bases and J by 0 bases, with 8 bases between the two germline ends. This CDR3 reads CASSLAGNSYEQYF. Written as DNA, the CDR3 is TGTGCCAGCAGTTTAGCAGGGAACTCCTACGAGCAGTACTTC.

A few counts support this clone. The rearrangement uses TRBV7-8 and TRBJ2-7; 7 bases match TRBD1. Germline V lookup: CDR1 SGHVS, CDR2 FQNEAQ. Losses at the gene ends were 0 bases for V and 3 bases for J; bases not matched to a gene: 5. The CDR3 loop spans 15 amino acids. The chain's CDR3 is CASSLAHRGDYEQYF. Here the CDR3 DNA reads TGTGCCAGCAGCTTAGCGCACAGGGGAGACTACGAGCAGTACTTC. The full variable domain, completed using reference TRBV7-8 and TRBJ2-7, is GAGVSQSPRYKVAKRGQDVALRCDPISGHVSLFWYQQALGQGPEFLTYFQNEAQLDKSGLPSDRFFAERPEGSVSTLKIQRTQQEDSAVYLCASSLAHRGDYEQYFGPGTRLTVT.

This clone turned up a few times. As DNA, the CDR3 is TGCGCCAGCAACATGGGACAGGGAAATGACAATGAGCAGTTCTTC. This sequence encodes CASNMGQGNDNEQFF. The rearrangement links TRBV5-1 to TRBJ2-1; 9 bases map to TRBD1. CDR3 length equals 15 residues. After removal of 6 bases from V and 5 bases from J, the junction contained 9 bases not matched to a gene. From germline, CDR1 is SGHRS and CDR2 YFSETQ.

This clone has just a few counts. V is TRBV4-3 and J is TRBJ1-3; no definite D call. Per the germline V gene, CDR1 is LGHNA and CDR2 is YSLEER. Trimming took off 4 bases at V and 0 bases at J, with 19 bases between the two ends. The CDR3 loop spans 18 amino acids. The CDR3 protein is CASSLGLLPRSSGNTIYF. DNA of the CDR3: TGCGCCAGCAGCCTCGGACTTTTACCCCGAAGCTCTGGAAACACCATATATTTT.

The chain carries TRBV19 and TRBJ2-1; D perhaps matches TRBD1 (5 bases). This CDR3 contains 20 residues. V lost 1 base to trimming and J lost 6 bases, with 28 bases between them. CDR1 and CDR2 (germline): LNHDA, SQIVND (reference sequence). The CDR3 loop reads CASSIVFTQGYWVTSNEQFF. For the CDR3, the DNA is TGTGCCAGTAGTATAGTGTTTACCCAGGGCTACTGGGTCACCTCCAATGAGCAGTTCTTC.

Remarks on this clone: One end of the junction varies from germline; a read error may be responsible. The V gene is TRBV5-4, the J gene TRBJ2-3, with D hard to call. CDR1 SGHNT and CDR2 YYREEE come from the germline V gene (reference sequence). CDR3 size: 16 residues. The CDR3 DNA is TGCGCCAGCAGCCAATCCACCCCAAAAAGCACAGATACGCAGTATTTT. Translating it yields CASSQSTPKSTDTQYF.

The V call is TRBV27, the J call TRBJ2-7; 9 nucleotides line up with TRBD2. The CDR3 covers 13 residues. From germline, CDR1 is MNHEY and CDR2 SMNVEV (reference sequence). Trimming at V came to 5 bases and at J to 4 bases, leaving 3 bases not matched to a gene. The CDR3 region has the DNA TGTGCCAGCAGTCGTAGCGGGAGTTACGAGCAGTACTTC. Encoded protein: CASSRSGSYEQYF.

This clone was observed a few times. The chain uses TRBV28 and TRBJ2-7, with 10 bases fitting TRBD2. Germline V gene sequence: CDR1 MDHEN, CDR2 SYDVKM. The CDR3 spans 15 residues. Trimming took 8 bases from V and 4 from J; bases not matched to a gene: 11. CDR3 amino acids: CASSASGSLAYEQYF. CDR3 coding DNA: TGTGCCAGCTCCGCTAGCGGGAGTTTGGCTTACGAGCAGTACTTC.

The chain carries TRBV28 and TRBJ2-4; TRBD1 agrees at 9 bases. Trimming took 7 bases from V and 0 from J; bases not matched to a gene: 10. CDR1 and CDR2 from the germline V gene are MDHEN and SYDVKM. The CDR3 length is 17 residues. The chain's CDR3 is CASTLGDRALAKNIQYF. The CDR3 nucleotides read TGTGCCAGCACCCTGGGGGACAGGGCCCTAGCCAAAAACATTCAGTACTTC.

As to this clone: This CDR3 is also generated by other DNA sequences in the sample. In DNA form, the CDR3 reads TGCAGTGCTAGCGGGAGGGATACGCAGTATTTT. Its translation: CSASGRDTQYF. This chain connects TRBV20-1 to TRBJ2-3; 7 bases are a match to TRBD2. Germline loops: CDR1 DFQATT, CDR2 SNEGSKA (reference sequence). V lost 3 bases and J lost 6; bases outside the gene matches: 0. The CDR3 length is 11 residues.

This clone was detected a few times. This rearrangement joins TRBV19 to TRBJ2-3, with 10 bases identical to TRBD2. Germline trimming cut 8 bases from V and 6 bases from J; bases unmatched to any gene: 5. Germline CDR1 LNHDA, CDR2 SQIVND (reference sequence). This CDR3 comprises 13 residues. The CDR3 DNA reads TGTGCCAGTTCAGGGACTAGCGCGGATACGCAGTATTTT. As protein: CASSGTSADTQYF.

V and J are TRBV6-5 and TRBJ2-7, with TRBD1 matching over 10 bases. The CDR3 length is 15 residues. Germline loops: CDR1 MNHEY, CDR2 SVGAGI. V shed 6 bases, J shed 3 bases, and the junction held 8 bases outside the gene matches. The CDR3, as DNA: TGTGCCAGCAGCCGAAGGGACAGGGGAGGCTACGAGCAGTACTTC. Its protein product is CASSRRDRGGYEQYF.

The chain joins TRBV7-9 to TRBJ1-1; a possible D gene is TRBD1 (6 bases). Germline values: CDR1 SEHNR, CDR2 FQNEAQ (reference sequence). The CDR3 consists of 19 residues. Trimming left V 1 base short and J 6 bases short, with 27 bases between. The CDR3 DNA reads TGTGCCAGCAGCTTAGGGGATCTAGGACAGTGGATCTCCTCTTCTGAAGCTTTCTTT. Translation gives CASSLGDLGQWISSSEAFF. Combining the CDR3 with reference TRBV7-9 and TRBJ1-1 gives the whole variable domain DTGVSQNPRHKITKRGQNVTFRCDPISEHNRLYWYRQTLGQGPEFLTYFQNEAQLEKSRLLSDRFSAERPKGSFSTLEIQRTEQGDSAMYLCASSLGDLGQWISSSEAFFGQGTRLTVV.

This sequence joins TRBV28 and TRBJ2-1; perhaps TRBD2 as D (6 bases). The length of the CDR3 is 12 residues. Germline V gives CDR1 MDHEN, CDR2 SYDVKM. The germline V and J ends were trimmed by 8 bases and 9 bases, with 14 bases remaining between them. The CDR3 DNA is TGTGCCAGCCTAGCGAGAGGTCGTGAGCAGTTCTTC. This codes for CASLARGREQFF.

This chain links TRBV7-2 with TRBJ1-2, with 8 bases lining up with TRBD1. The germline V gene encodes CDR1 SGHTA and CDR2 FQGNSA. With V trimmed by 5 bases and J by 4 bases, 6 bases remained unmatched. The CDR3 totals 14 residues. CDR3 region: CASSGDGTGYGYTF. The CDR3 DNA reads TGTGCCAGCAGCGGCGATGGGACAGGCTATGGCTACACCTTC.

Turning to this clone: Other DNA sequences in this specimen translate into the identical CDR3. V and J are TRBV20-1 and TRBJ2-5; no firm D call. Germline values: CDR1 DFQATT, CDR2 SNEGSKA (reference sequence). V was trimmed by 4 bases and J by 4 bases, leaving 7 bases between them. This CDR3 region has 11 residues. Here the CDR3 reads CSAILGETQYF. The CDR3 DNA reads as TGCAGTGCTATTTTAGGAGAGACCCAGTACTTC.

J is TRBJ2-5 and V is TRBV6-5, with 10 bases that match TRBD2. The CDR3 has 15 amino acids. The V gene end was trimmed by 4 bases and the J gene end by 5 bases; junction bases not matched to a gene: 7. Germline V CDR1 and CDR2: MNHEY, SVGAGI. Written as DNA, the CDR3 is TGTGCCAGCAGTTTACCCGCTAGCGGGAGTGAGACCCAGTACTTC. Translating it yields CASSLPASGSETQYF.

The sample holds a few counts of this clone. V and J are TRBV7-3 and TRBJ2-1, with D possibly TRBD2 on 5 matching bases. This CDR3 contains 15 residues. The V gene lost 6 bases and the J gene lost 6 bases, with 18 bases spanning the gap. CDR1 and CDR2 (germline): SGHTA, FQGTGA. Here the CDR3 reads CASRGRASIGNEQFF. CDR3 nucleotide sequence: TGTGCCAGCAGGGGAAGGGCTAGCATTGGCAATGAGCAGTTCTTC.

CDR3 protein: CASTRGQYYGYTF. CDR3 DNA: TGTGCCAGTACCCGAGGACAGTACTATGGCTACACCTTC. This chain joins TRBV19 and TRBJ1-2; perhaps TRBD1 as D (6 bases). CDR3 size: 13 residues. V dropped 7 bases and J dropped 3 bases, with 12 bases sitting between them. The germline CDR1 and CDR2 sequences are LNHDA and SQIVND (reference sequence).

The sample holds a few counts of this clone. The chain links TRBV6-1 to TRBJ1-5; D gene uncertain. The CDR3 length is 14 residues. Trimming left V 3 bases short and J 2 bases short, with 8 bases between. The germline V gene has CDR1 MNHNS and CDR2 SASEGT. In DNA form, the CDR3 reads TGTGCCAGCAGTGAGGGATGGGGCAATCAGCCCCAGCATTTT. Amino acid sequence: CASSEGWGNQPQHF.

The chain links TRBV7-3 to TRBJ2-6; D unclear. The CDR3 has 17 amino acids. Trimming shortened V by 6 bases and J by 0 bases, and 15 bases separated the two germline ends. CDR1 and CDR2 (germline): SGHTA, FQGTGA. CDR3: CASSPSALSSGANVLTF. CDR3 DNA sequence: TGTGCCAGCAGTCCGTCAGCCCTATCCTCTGGGGCCAACGTCCTGACTTTC.

CDR3 amino acids: CASSLQGPLSTDTQYF. In DNA form, the CDR3 reads TGTGCCAGCAGCCTTCAGGGCCCTCTTAGCACAGATACGCAGTATTTT. The V gene is TRBV7-6, the J gene TRBJ2-3; TRBD1 might be the D (5 bases). The germline CDR1 and CDR2 sequences are SGHVS and FNYEAQ. V was clipped by 5 bases and J by 0 bases, with 15 bases between them. The CDR3 extends over 16 amino acids.

This clone came up a few times. This chain uses TRBV7-9 with TRBJ2-5, with a weak D call TRBD1 (6 bases). Trimming removed 8 bases at V and 5 bases at J, with 18 bases between. CDR1 and CDR2 (germline): SEHNR, FQNEAQ (reference sequence). CDR3 size: 14 residues. CDR3 DNA: TGTGCCAGCCTAACAACGTCAGGGGAGGAGACCCAGTACTTC. This encodes CASLTTSGEETQYF.

V is TRBV11-2 and J is TRBJ2-1; TRBD2 matches at 10 bases. In germline, CDR1 is SGHAT, CDR2 FQNNGV. This CDR3 is built from 17 residues. The junction had 9 bases not matched to a gene; V was cut back by 0 bases and J by 7 bases. The CDR3 here is CASSLDLSGRARNEQFF. In DNA, the CDR3 is TGTGCCAGCAGCTTAGATTTAAGCGGGAGGGCCAGGAATGAGCAGTTCTTC.